Sequencing of this TCR beta chain was carried out in a study of cytomegalovirus exposure and HLA in healthy donors. Study context: The approximately 120 validation repertoires and the approximately 690 first-cohort repertoires shared a platform, a later analysis reported. Notes on the study in general: Usually a TCR sequence was rare, but some public TCRs were found in many donors.

CDR3 size: 15 residues. Germline CDR1 reads LNHNV; CDR2 reads YYDKDF (reference sequence). V was clipped by 1 base and J by 4 bases; unmatched bases: 3. Sequencing used immunoSEQ multiplex PCR; TCRdb keeps in-frame clones, though not all of them. Here the sample spans roughly 140,000 clones, 80% to 90% being singletons. On this clone: The antigen is not known.

Sequenced: PBMCs. The receptor comes from a woman under 30 in good health and CMV-seropositive. The V call is TRBV15, the J call TRBJ1-5; 8 nucleotides align to TRBD1. CDR3 in DNA: TGTGCCACCAGCAGAGCTGGACAGGGAAATCAGCCCCAGCATTTT. Encoded protein: CATSRAGQGNQPQHF.